A selection of T cell receptor beta chains follows, all from one sample in a study of Graves' ophthalmopathy and Graves' hyperthyroidism. TCRdb analysed the multiplex PCR reads with MiXCR anew, one entry per CDR3 protein. This sample carries 580,000 or so distinct CDR3 sequences, just under 40% of them seen once, and the ten largest clones take roughly 4.5%. Sequenced: peripheral blood or thyroid tissue (not recorded which). The receptor set was obtained from an adult man with Graves' hyperthyroidism. CDR3s include the opening cysteine and the closing phenylalanine or tryptophan. The D gene is left open where the match is weak.

V	J	length	D	CDR3
TRBV20-1	TRBJ2-7	15	TRBD2	CSAREPLAGGIEQYF
TRBV10-1	TRBJ2-2	17	TRBD2	CASSPYGTSGNTGELFF
TRBV20-1	TRBJ2-7	16	TRBD2	CSANQGGAPGRYEQYF
TRBV12-3/TRBV12-4	TRBJ2-2	13	TRBD1	CASSLTGTGELFF
TRBV6-6	TRBJ2-7	12	TRBD1	CASSFDRVQQYF
TRBV9	-	13	TRBD2	CASSVLAGFEQFF
TRBV15	TRBJ2-2	17	-	CATSYSRDTGNTGELFF
TRBV7-9	TRBJ1-4	19	TRBD1	CAGSLARIRDREINEKLFF
TRBV7-9	TRBJ2-2	14	-	CASSNRGNTGELFF
TRBV4-1	TRBJ1-1	15	TRBD1	CASSLRDRENTEAFF
TRBV28	TRBJ1-2	16	-	CASRPTHGTGFYGYTF
TRBV12-3/TRBV12-4	TRBJ2-5	13	-	CASRPTAQETQYF
TRBV5-6	TRBJ2-5	16	-	CASSPGVEGMQETQYF
TRBV7-8	TRBJ1-5	16	TRBD1	CASSLERTGANQPQHF
TRBV7-9	TRBJ1-1	15	-	CASSDRSRMNTEAFF
TRBV10-1	TRBJ2-3	16	-	CASSPLGGLHTDTQYF
TRBV7-2	TRBJ1-1	17	TRBD1	CASSPGQGAFRNTEAFF
TRBV7-9	TRBJ2-7	15	TRBD1	CASSGRDRLPYEQYF
TRBV29-1	TRBJ2-7	13	-	CSVHRQRSYEQYF
TRBV29-1	TRBJ2-6	14	-	CSAATGSGANVLTF
TRBV20-1	TRBJ1-6	14	-	CSARRAGANSPLHF
TRBV2	TRBJ2-6	15	-	CASIPGGTGANVLTF
TRBV10-3	TRBJ1-3	16	TRBD1	CAISGGGGASGNTIYF
TRBV12-5	TRBJ2-5	14	-	CASGGIWRGETQYF
TRBV6-1	TRBJ2-7	11	-	CASSIGRKQYF
TRBV2	TRBJ1-5	13	TRBD1	CASRGQGFQPQHF
TRBV19	-	16	TRBD2	CASSSYSGSSLDEQFF
TRBV11-3	TRBJ2-7	15	-	CASSLSGTVSYEQYF
TRBV15	TRBJ1-6	17	TRBD1	CATSSPKGGTANSPLHF